The 15 T cell receptor beta chains below come from one sample, sequenced in a study of cytomegalovirus exposure and HLA in healthy donors. The repertoire was sequenced with immunoSEQ multiplex PCR; TCRdb's copy has only in-frame clones and lacks some. In the table there are approximately 180,000 clones, approximately 85% of which are singletons. Sequenced sample: PBMCs. These receptors were obtained from a woman under 30 in good health and CMV-seronegative.

This sequence joins TRBV27 and TRBJ1-1; tentatively, D is TRBD1 (6 bases). Germline V gene data show CDR1 as MNHEY and CDR2 as SMNVEV (reference sequence). V shed 6 bases and J shed 2 bases, with 25 bases lying between them. This CDR3 spans 18 amino acids. The CDR3 sequence: CASRLGYVRGVRNTEAFF. The DNA of the CDR3 is TGTGCCAGCAGGCTTGGGTATGTCAGGGGCGTGAGAAACACTGAAGCTTTCTTT.

The chain is built from TRBV7-9 and TRBJ2-3; D remains unclear. V lost 2 bases, J lost 0 bases, and 9 bases lay in between. The CDR3 runs to 15 residues. Germline assignment: CDR1 SEHNR and CDR2 FQNEAQ (reference sequence). DNA of the CDR3: TGTGCCAGCAGCTTATCGAGCGTAAGCACAGATACGCAGTATTTT. Translated, it gives CASSLSSVSTDTQYF.

The J gene is TRBJ2-2, the V gene TRBV10-3; D is perhaps TRBD1 (6 bases). The CDR3 loop spans 16 amino acids. The germline V and J ends were trimmed by 5 bases and 7 bases, with 20 bases remaining between them. The V gene's germline CDR1 is ENHRY and CDR2 SYGVKD. For the CDR3, the DNA is TGTGCCATCAGTCTCCTAGGGGACAACGACGGCGGGGAGCTGTTTTTT. As protein: CAISLLGDNDGGELFF.

A note on this clone: In this CDR3 the conserved last residue, phenylalanine or tryptophan, is missing, so a read error is likely. Because the CDR3's place on the DNA is in doubt, the DNA is left out and the CDR3 is given as listed by TCRdb. The gene calls are TRBV27 and TRBJ1-1; TRBD1 was called by the table and not checked on the DNA. Looked up from germline, CDR1 is MNHEY and CDR2 is SMNVEV (reference sequence). From its first to its last residue, the CDR3 has 11 amino acids. The CDR3 loop reads CASIDKGGTVL.

The J gene is TRBJ2-2, the V gene TRBV5-1, with 8 nucleotides matching TRBD1. V dropped 4 bases and J dropped 2; count of bases not matched to a gene: 4. CDR1 and CDR2 from the germline V gene are SGHRS and YFSETQ. The CDR3 runs 15 residues. CDR3 loop: CASSPDRGNTGELFF. The CDR3 nucleotides read TGCGCCAGCAGCCCCGACAGGGGTAACACCGGGGAGCTGTTTTTT.

The chain uses TRBV6-5 and TRBJ2-2; D is unresolved. Germline V gene data show CDR1 as MNHEY and CDR2 as SVGAGI. The CDR3 is made up of 15 amino acids. V was cut by 5 bases and J by 4 bases, with 14 bases left in between. CDR3 DNA sequence: TGTGCCAGCAGTCGGGTTAGACTCGGCACCGGGGAGCTGTTTTTT. Amino acid sequence: CASSRVRLGTGELFF.

The chain joins TRBV21-1 to TRBJ2-5; the listed D gene, TRBD2, was not tested against the DNA. TRBV21-1 is described as a pseudogene. This CDR3 is 16 amino acids long. The CDR3 sequence: CASSKGLAGGRETQYF. The CDR3 bases are TGTGCCAGCAGCAAGGGACTAGCGGGAGGTAGGGAGACCCAGTACTTC.

The chain combines TRBV2 with TRBJ2-1, with no clear D. Trimming removed 2 bases from V and 0 bases from J, with 5 bases in between. The CDR3 spans 14 residues. Germline V gene data show CDR1 as SNHLY and CDR2 as FYNNEI. The CDR3: CASSESRSYNEQFF. The CDR3 bases are TGTGCCAGCAGTGAATCCCGCTCCTACAATGAGCAGTTCTTC.

This clone was seen a single time. The gene calls are TRBV19 and TRBJ1-3; D is undetermined. Germline CDR1 is LNHDA and CDR2 is SQIVND (reference sequence). The CDR3 consists of 17 residues. With 1 base removed from V and 0 bases from J, the gap between germline ends came to 13 bases. The CDR3, as DNA: TGTGCCAGTAGTATAGCTACCCTAAGCGACTCTGGAAACACCATATATTTT. It codes for CASSIATLSDSGNTIYF.

The chain links TRBV19 to TRBJ2-7; D might be TRBD2 (6 bases). The CDR3 loop spans 14 amino acids. V lost 5 bases to trimming and J lost 6 bases, with 17 bases between them. CDR1 is LNHDA and CDR2 is SQIVND in the germline V gene (reference sequence). CDR3 amino acids: CASSPQRLVGEQYF. CDR3 DNA: TGTGCCAGTAGTCCTCAAAGACTAGTAGGCGAGCAGTACTTC.

The chain has TRBV19 and TRBJ2-4, with a possible D match to TRBD1 (6 bases). This CDR3 contains 15 residues. The V and J ends lost 7 bases and 3 bases respectively, with 16 bases between them. The germline V gene encodes CDR1 LNHDA and CDR2 SQIVND (reference sequence). The CDR3 coding sequence is TGTGCCAGTACCGTGGGGGCTCTGGGCAAAAACATTCAGTACTTC. Protein sequence: CASTVGALGKNIQYF. The full variable domain, with the rest looked up from reference TRBV19 and TRBJ2-4, is DGGITQSPKYLFRKEGQNVTLSCEQNLNHDAMYWYRQDPGQGLRLIYYSQIVNDFQKGDIAEGYSVSREKKESFPLTVTSAQKNPTAFYLCASTVGALGKNIQYFGAGTRLSVL.

V and J are TRBV9 and TRBJ1-5; D possibly corresponds to TRBD1 (6 bases). The V and J ends lost 3 bases and 0 bases respectively, with 10 bases between them. Germline-derived CDR1 and CDR2 are SGDLS and YYNGEE. The length of the CDR3 is 15 residues. The CDR3 is CASSEGGSSNQPQHF. The DNA for the CDR3 is TGTGCCAGCAGCGAGGGGGGGAGTAGCAATCAGCCCCAGCATTTT.

The chain is built from TRBV19 and TRBJ2-7; D gene uncertain. The CDR3 spans 12 residues. Germline V gene lookup returns CDR1 LNHDA and CDR2 SQIVND (reference sequence). The V end was cut by 4 bases, the J end by 0 bases, with 4 bases between. The DNA for the CDR3 is TGTGCCAGTAGTAGCGGCTCCTACGAGCAGTACTTC. Amino acid sequence: CASSSGSYEQYF.

This chain links TRBV11-2 with TRBJ1-6, with unresolved D. Per the germline V gene, CDR1 is SGHAT and CDR2 is FQNNGV. V was cut by 4 bases and J by 8 bases, with 12 bases left in between. The CDR3 extends over 14 amino acids. The CDR3 DNA follows: TGTGCCAGCAGCTCCCTCGAGGCGGATTCACCCCTCCACTTT. Its protein is CASSSLEADSPLHF.

The chain joins TRBV19 to TRBJ2-2; D perhaps matches TRBD2 (6 bases). Trimming shortened V by 3 bases and J by 5 bases, and 13 bases separated the two germline ends. The V gene's germline CDR1 is LNHDA and CDR2 SQIVND (reference sequence). The length of the CDR3 is 15 residues. This chain's CDR3 is CASSMAGLVTGELFF. The CDR3 DNA reads as TGTGCCAGTAGTATGGCGGGACTGGTGACCGGGGAGCTGTTTTTT.